This paragraph covers one T cell receptor (beta chain) sequence. The data stem from a study of blood T cell repertoires in COVID-19. The wider study: Spain, Italy and the United States supplied samples that represented acute and convalescent COVID-19. Sources were T cells, B-cell-depleted T cells, or PBMCs; the material itself was cDNA or gDNA.

CDR3 size: 15 residues. Trimming removed 5 bases at V and 1 base at J, with 12 bases between. CDR1 and CDR2 from the germline V gene are MDHEN and SYDVKM. Per the authors' pipeline: How many nucleated cells were present was estimated from reference gene primer amplification. TCRdb's copy holds only in-frame clones and misses some; the assay was immunoSEQ multiplex PCR. That table supplies the V and J calls and clone size; D and trimming were determined from the DNA. The profile covers under 200,000 clones, with 77% appearing a single time and 2.5% to 3% taken by the ten largest. The chain combines TRBV28 with TRBJ1-5; a possible D gene is TRBD1 (5 bases). This sequence was found in a man aged 65-85 years with acute or convalescent COVID-19. Sequencing was done on a sample of peripheral blood. DNA for the CDR3: TGTGCCAGCAGTAGCGAGACAGAAAGCAATCAGCCCCAGCATTTT. It translates to CASSSETESNQPQHF. The full variable domain, completed using reference TRBV28 and TRBJ1-5, is DVKVTQSSRYLVKRTGEKVFLECVQDMDHENMFWYRQDPGLGLRLIYFSYDVKMKEKGDIPEGYSVSREKKERFSLILESASTNQTSMYLCASSSETESNQPQHFGDGTRLSIL.